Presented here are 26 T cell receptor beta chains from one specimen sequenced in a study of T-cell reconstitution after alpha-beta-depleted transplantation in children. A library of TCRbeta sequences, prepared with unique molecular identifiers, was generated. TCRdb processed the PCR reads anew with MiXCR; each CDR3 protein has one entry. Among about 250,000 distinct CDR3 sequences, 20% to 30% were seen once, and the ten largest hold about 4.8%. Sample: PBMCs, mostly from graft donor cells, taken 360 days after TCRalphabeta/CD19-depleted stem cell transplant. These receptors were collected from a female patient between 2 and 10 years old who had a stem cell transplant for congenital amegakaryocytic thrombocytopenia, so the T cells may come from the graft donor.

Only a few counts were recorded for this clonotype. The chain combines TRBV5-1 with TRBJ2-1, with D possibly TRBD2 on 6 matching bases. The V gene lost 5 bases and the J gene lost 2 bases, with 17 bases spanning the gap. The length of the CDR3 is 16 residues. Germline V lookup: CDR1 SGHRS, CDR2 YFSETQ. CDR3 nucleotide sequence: TGCGCCAGCAGTCCCTTGGGCGGGGAGGCCTACAATGAGCAGTTCTTC. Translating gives CASSPLGGEAYNEQFF.

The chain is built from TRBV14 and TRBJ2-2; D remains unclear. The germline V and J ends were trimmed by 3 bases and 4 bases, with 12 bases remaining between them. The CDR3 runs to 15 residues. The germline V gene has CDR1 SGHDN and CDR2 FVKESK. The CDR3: CASSHFGPATGELFF. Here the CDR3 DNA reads TGTGCCAGCAGCCATTTTGGTCCTGCCACCGGGGAGCTGTTTTTT.

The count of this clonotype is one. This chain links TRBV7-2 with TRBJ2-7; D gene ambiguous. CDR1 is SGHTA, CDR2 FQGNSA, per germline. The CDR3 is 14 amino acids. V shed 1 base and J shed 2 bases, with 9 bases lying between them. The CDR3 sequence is CASSLVRLTYEQYF. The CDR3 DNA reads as TGTGCCAGCAGCTTAGTGCGCCTAACCTACGAGCAGTACTTC.

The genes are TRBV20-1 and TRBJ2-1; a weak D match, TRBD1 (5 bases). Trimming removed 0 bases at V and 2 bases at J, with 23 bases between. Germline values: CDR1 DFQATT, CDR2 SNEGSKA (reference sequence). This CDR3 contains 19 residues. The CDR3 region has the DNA TGCAGTGCTAGAGATCTAAGTGGTGGTGGGGCGAGTCCCTACAATGAGCAGTTCTTC. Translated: CSARDLSGGGASPYNEQFF.

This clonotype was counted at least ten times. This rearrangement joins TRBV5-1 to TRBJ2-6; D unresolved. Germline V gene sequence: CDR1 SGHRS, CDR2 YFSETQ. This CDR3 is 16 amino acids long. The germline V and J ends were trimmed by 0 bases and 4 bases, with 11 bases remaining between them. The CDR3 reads CASSLAPNSGANVLTF. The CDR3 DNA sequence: TGCGCCAGCAGCTTGGCTCCGAACTCCGGGGCCAACGTCCTGACTTTC.

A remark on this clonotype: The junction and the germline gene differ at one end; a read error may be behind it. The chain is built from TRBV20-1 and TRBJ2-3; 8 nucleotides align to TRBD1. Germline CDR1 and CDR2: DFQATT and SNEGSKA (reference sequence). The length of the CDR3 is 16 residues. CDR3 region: CSARDGQGFWSSGSHF. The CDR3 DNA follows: TGCAGTGCTAGAGATGGACAGGGTTTTTGGTCCTCGGGGTCCCATTTT.

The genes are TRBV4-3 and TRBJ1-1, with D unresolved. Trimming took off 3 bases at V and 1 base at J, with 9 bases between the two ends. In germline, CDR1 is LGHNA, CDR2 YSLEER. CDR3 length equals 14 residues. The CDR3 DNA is TGCGCCAGCAGCCATGGTAACCAGAACACTGAAGCTTTCTTT. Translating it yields CASSHGNQNTEAFF.

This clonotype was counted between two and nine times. CDR3 residues: CASTPVAGQGLYEQYF. The CDR3 nucleotides read TGTGCCAGCACCCCAGTCGCAGGACAGGGTCTTTACGAGCAGTACTTC. This chain connects TRBV28 to TRBJ2-7, with 8 bases that match TRBD1. V shed 7 bases and J 4 bases; nucleotides not matched to a gene: 15. The CDR3 totals 16 residues. CDR1 MDHEN and CDR2 SYDVKM come from the germline V gene.

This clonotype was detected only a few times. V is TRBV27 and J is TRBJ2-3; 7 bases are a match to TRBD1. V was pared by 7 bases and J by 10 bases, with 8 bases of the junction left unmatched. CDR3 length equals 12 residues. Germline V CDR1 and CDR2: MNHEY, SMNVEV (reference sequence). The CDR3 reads CASTTRTGAQYF. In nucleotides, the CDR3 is TGTGCCAGCACAACTCGAACAGGGGCGCAGTATTTT.

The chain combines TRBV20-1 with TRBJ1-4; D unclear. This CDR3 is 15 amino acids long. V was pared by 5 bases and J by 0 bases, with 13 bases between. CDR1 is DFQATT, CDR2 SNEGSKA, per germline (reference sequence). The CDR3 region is CSAYGSAATNEKLFF. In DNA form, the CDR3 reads TGCAGTGCTTACGGGTCTGCTGCAACTAATGAAAAACTGTTTTTT.

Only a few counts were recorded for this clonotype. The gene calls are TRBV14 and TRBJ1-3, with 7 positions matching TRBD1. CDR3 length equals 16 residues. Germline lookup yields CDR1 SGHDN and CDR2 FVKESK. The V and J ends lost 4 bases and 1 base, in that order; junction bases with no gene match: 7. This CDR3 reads CASSPRTGTSGNTIYF. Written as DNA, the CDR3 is TGTGCCAGCAGCCCAAGGACAGGAACATCTGGAAACACCATATATTTT.

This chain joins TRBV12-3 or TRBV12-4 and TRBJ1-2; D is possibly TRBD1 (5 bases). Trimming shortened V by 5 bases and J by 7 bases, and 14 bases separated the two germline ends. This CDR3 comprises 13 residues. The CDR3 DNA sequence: TGTGCCAGCAGTCCACCTACGGGGGGTGGCTACACCTTC. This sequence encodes CASSPPTGGGYTF.

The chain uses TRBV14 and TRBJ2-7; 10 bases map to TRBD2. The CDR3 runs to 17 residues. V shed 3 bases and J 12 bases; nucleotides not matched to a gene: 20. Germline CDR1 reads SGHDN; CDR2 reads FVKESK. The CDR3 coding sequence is TGTGCCAGCAGCCACTCCTTGGATAGCGGGAGGCTCCCGTCATGGTACTTC. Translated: CASSHSLDSGRLPSWYF.

CDR3 amino acids: CASSQEGGAGGSDTQYF. The DNA for the CDR3 is TGCGCCAGCAGCCAAGAGGGGGGAGCGGGGGGGTCAGATACGCAGTATTTT. This chain joins TRBV4-1 and TRBJ2-3, with TRBD2 matching over 10 bases. Germline CDR1 reads MGHRA; CDR2 reads YSYEKL. The CDR3 loop spans 17 amino acids. With 0 bases clipped from V and 4 bases from J, the junction kept 7 bases outside the gene matches.

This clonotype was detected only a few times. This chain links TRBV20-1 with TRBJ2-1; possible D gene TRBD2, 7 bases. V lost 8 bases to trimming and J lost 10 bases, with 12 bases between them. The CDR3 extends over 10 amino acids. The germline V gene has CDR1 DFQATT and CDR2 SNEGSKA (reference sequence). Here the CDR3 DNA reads TGCAGTCCAAAGGGGGGGGAGCAGTTCTTC. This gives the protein CSPKGGEQFF.

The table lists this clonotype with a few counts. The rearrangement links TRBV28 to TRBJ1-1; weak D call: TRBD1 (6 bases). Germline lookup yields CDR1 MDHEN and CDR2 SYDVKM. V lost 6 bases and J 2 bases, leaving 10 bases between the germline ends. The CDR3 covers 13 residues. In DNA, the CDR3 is TGTGCCAGCAGCCCGGGACACAACACTGAAGCTTTCTTT. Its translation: CASSPGHNTEAFF.

The CDR3 spells CASSPYGRATGELFF. The CDR3 DNA sequence: TGTGCCAGCAGCCCCTATGGGCGGGCCACCGGGGAGCTGTTTTTT. The genes are TRBV3-1 and TRBJ2-2; TRBD2 might be the D (5 bases). From germline, CDR1 is LGHDT and CDR2 YNNKEL (reference sequence). The CDR3 loop spans 15 amino acids. Deletions cut 4 bases from V and 4 bases from J, with 13 bases between.

The CDR3 DNA is TGTGCCAGCAGTTTAGCAGGCCAACACAATGAGCAGTTCTTC. This encodes CASSLAGQHNEQFF. The V gene is TRBV12-3 or TRBV12-4, the J gene TRBJ2-1; D unclear. The CDR3 runs to 14 residues. V lost 0 bases, J lost 5 bases, and 8 bases lay in between.

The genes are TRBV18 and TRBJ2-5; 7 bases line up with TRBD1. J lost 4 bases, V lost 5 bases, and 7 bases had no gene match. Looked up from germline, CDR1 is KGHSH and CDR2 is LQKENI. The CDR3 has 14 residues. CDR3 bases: TGTGCCAGCTCAGCCCGGGGACAGAGAGAGACCCAGTACTTC. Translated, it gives CASSARGQRETQYF.

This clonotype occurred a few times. This chain's CDR3 is CASSQTSAIRNTDTQYF. The CDR3 DNA sequence: TGTGCCAGCAGCCAGACTAGCGCGATTCGCAACACAGATACGCAGTATTTT. V is TRBV6-2 or TRBV6-3 and J is TRBJ2-3; TRBD2 aligns across 8 bases. Per the germline V gene, CDR1 is MNHEY and CDR2 is SVGEGT. The CDR3 length is 17 residues. With 6 bases clipped from V and 2 bases from J, the junction kept 13 bases outside the gene matches.

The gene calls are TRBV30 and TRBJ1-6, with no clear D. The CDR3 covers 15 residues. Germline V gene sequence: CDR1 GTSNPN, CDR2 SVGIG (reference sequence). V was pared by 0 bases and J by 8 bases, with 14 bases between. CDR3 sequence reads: CAWSVRGGRDSPLHF. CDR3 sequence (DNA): TGTGCCTGGAGTGTACGGGGAGGGAGAGATTCACCCCTCCACTTT.

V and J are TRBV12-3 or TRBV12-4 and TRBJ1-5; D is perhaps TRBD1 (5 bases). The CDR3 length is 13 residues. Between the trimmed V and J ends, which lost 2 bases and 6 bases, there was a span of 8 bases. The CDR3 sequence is CASSLRGTQPQHF. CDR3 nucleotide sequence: TGTGCCAGCAGTTTACGGGGGACTCAGCCCCAGCATTTT.

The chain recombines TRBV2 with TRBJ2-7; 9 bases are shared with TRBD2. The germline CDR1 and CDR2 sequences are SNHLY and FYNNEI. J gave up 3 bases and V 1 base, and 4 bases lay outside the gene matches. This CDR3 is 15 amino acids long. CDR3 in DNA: TGTGCCAGCAGTGAAGGAGGACTAGCGAGCTACGAGCAGTACTTC. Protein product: CASSEGGLASYEQYF. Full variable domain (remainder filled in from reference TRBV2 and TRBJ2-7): EPEVTQTPSHQVTQMGQEVILRCVPISNHLYFYWYRQILGQKVEFLVSFYNNEISEKSEIFDDQFSVERPDGSNFTLKIRSTKLEDSAMYFCASSEGGLASYEQYFGPGTRLTVT.

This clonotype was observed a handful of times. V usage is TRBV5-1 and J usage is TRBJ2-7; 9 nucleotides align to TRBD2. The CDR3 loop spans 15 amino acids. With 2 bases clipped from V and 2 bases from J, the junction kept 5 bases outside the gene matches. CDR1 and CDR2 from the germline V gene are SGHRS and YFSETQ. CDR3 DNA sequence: TGCGCCAGCAGCTTAAATAGCGGGAGCCCCTACGAGCAGTACTTC. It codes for CASSLNSGSPYEQYF.

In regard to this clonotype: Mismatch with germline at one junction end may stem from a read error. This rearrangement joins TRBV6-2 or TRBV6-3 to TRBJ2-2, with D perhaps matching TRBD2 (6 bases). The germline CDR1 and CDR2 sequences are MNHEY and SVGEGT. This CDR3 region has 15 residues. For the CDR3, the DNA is TGTGCCAGCAGTTACGGGACTCAGAACACCGTGGAGCTGTTTTTT. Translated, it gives CASSYGTQNTVELFF.

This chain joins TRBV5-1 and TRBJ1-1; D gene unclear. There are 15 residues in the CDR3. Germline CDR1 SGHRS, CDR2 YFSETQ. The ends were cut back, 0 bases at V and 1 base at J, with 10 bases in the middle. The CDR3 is CASSLVEAPNTEAFF. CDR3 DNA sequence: TGCGCCAGCAGCTTGGTAGAGGCCCCGAACACTGAAGCTTTCTTT.